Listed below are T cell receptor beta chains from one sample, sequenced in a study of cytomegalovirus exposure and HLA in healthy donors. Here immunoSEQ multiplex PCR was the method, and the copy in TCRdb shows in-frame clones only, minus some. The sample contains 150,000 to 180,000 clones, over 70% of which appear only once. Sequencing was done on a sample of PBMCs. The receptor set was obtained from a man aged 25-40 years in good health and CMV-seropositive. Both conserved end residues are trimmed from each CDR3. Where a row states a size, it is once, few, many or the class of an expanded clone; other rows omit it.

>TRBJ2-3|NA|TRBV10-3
AISEGGFTDTQY
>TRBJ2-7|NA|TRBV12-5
ASGLGTSGSNEQY
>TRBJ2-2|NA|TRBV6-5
ASSRGQVNTGELF
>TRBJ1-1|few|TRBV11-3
ASSFDRGEAF
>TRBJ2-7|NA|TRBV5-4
ASSLGPGQGGYEQY
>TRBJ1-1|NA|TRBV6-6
ASSWTGDTEAF
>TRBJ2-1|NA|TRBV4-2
ASSQDRTGGPDEQF
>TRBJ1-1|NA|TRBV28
ASTEQGLNTEAF
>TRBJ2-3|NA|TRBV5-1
ASSLGLADTDTQY
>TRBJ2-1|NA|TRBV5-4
ASSDLLGGDKGWNEQF
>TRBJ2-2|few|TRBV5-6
ASSRLGWGGLRWTGELF
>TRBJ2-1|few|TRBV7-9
ASSHWGLAGQGEQF
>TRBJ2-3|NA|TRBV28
ASSPTSRDTQY
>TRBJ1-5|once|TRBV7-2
ASSAGTGISQPQH
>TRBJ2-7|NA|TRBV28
ASRLRTGTNSYEQY
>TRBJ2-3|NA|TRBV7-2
ASSLAGTRRFFDTDTQY
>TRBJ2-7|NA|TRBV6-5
ASRKLTGGYEQY
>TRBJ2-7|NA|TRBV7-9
ASSQDSYEQY
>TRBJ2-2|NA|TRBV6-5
ASSQSGRALRELF
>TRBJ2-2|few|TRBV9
ASSVGQGNTGELF
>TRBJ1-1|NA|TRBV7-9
ASSPPTGGTTEAF
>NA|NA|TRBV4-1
ASSQEGAELLEQY
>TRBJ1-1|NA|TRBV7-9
ASRLDTGNTEAF
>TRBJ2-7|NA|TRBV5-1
ASSLVFTSGLHEQY
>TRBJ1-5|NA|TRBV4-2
ASSSSREHNQPQH
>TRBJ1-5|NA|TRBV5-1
ASSPQGGDQPQH
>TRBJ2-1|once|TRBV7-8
ASSLDRAGRVGHEQF
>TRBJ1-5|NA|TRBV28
ASSLTGQGIDQPQH
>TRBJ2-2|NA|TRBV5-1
ASSATQGSGELF
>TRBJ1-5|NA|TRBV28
ASSDRVNQPQH
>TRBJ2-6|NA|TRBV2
ASRGLPQGSGANVLT
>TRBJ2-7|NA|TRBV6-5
ASSYSGGRDEQY
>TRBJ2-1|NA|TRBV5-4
ASSIPRTSGSRSYNEQF
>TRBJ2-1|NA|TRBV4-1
ASSQDEQGGQNEQF
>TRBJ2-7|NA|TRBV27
ASSLSSGLVNYEQY
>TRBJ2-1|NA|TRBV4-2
ASSQARREDNEQF
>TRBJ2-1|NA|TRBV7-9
ASSFPSGSSLNNEQF
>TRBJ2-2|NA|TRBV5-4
ASSSDSFYGVGELF
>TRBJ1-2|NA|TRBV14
ASSAGVGYGYT
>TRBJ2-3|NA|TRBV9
ASSSGVRTDTQY
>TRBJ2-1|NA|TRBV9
ASSWTGLAYNEQF
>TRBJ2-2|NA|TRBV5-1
ASSSSGELF
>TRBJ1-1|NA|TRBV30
AWSQGQGTEAF
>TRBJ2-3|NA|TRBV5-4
ASSFREADTQY
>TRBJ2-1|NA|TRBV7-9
ASSPGTGDFDEQF
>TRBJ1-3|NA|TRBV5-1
ASSLESSGSGNTIY
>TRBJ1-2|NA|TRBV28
ASSSGSGRDYGYT
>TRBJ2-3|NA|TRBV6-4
ASSEGQGATDTQY